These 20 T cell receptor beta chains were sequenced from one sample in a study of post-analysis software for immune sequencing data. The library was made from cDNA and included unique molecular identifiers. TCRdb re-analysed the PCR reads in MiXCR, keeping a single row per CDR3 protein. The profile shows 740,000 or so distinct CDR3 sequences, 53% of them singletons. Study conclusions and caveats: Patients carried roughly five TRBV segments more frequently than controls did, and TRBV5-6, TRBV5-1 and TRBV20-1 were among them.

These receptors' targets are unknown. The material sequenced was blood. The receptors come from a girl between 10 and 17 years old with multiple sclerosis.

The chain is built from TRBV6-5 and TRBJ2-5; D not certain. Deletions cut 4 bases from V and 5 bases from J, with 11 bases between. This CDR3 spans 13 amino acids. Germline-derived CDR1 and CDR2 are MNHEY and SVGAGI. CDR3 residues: CASSSWARETQYF. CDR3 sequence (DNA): TGTGCCAGCAGTTCTTGGGCTCGGGAGACCCAGTACTTC.

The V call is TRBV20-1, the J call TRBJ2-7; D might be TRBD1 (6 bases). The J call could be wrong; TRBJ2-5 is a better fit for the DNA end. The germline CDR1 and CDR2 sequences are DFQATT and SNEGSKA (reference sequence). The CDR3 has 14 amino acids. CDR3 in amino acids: CSARDPGRGETQYF. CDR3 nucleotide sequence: TGCAGTGCTAGAGATCCAGGCAGGGGAGAGACCCAGTACTTC.

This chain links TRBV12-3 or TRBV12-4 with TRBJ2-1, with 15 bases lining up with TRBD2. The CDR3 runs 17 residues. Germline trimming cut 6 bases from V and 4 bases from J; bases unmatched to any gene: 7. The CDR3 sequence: CASSGLAGGPLYNEQFF. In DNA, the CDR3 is TGTGCCAGCAGCGGACTAGCGGGAGGGCCATTGTACAATGAGCAGTTCTTC.

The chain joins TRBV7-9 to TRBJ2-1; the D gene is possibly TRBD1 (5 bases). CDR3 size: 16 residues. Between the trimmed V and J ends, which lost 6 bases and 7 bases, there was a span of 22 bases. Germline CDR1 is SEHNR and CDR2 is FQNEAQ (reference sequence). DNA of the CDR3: TGTGCCAGCAGGTCCTTTAGGGGAAAGATTCGGAATGAGCAGTTCTTC. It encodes CASRSFRGKIRNEQFF.

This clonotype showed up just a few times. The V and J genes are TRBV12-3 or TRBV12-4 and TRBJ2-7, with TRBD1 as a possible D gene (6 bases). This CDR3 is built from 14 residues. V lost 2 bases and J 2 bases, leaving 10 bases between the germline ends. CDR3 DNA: TGTGCCAGCAGTTTATGGGGGCGACCCTACGAGCAGTACTTC. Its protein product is CASSLWGRPYEQYF.

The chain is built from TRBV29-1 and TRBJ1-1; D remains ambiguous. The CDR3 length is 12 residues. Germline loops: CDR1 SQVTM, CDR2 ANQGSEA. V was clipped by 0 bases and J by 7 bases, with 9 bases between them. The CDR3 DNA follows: TGCAGCGTTGAAGACCGCCTGTATGAAGCTTTCTTT. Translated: CSVEDRLYEAFF.

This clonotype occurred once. In nucleotides, the CDR3 is TGTGCCATCAGAGGTAATGGGTCCTACAATGAGCAGTTCTTC. Its translation is CAIRGNGSYNEQFF. The chain joins TRBV10-3 to TRBJ2-1; no clear D gene. V was cut by 6 bases and J by 1 base, with 10 bases left in between. Germline lookup yields CDR1 ENHRY and CDR2 SYGVKD. CDR3 length equals 14 residues.

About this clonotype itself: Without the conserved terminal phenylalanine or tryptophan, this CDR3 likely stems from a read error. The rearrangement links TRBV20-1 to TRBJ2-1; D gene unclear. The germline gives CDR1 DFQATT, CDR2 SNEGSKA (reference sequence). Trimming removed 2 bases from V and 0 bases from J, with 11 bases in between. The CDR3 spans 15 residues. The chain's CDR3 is CSARNQRSSYNEQFL. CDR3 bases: TGCAGTGCTAGAAATCAACGTAGCTCCTACAATGAGCAGTTCCTC.

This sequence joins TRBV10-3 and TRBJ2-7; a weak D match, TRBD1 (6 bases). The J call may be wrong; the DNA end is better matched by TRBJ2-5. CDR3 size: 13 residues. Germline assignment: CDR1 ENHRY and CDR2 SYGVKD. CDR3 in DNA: TGTGCCATCCAGGGAAGTCTAGGGGGGACCCAGTACTTC. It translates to CAIQGSLGGTQYF.

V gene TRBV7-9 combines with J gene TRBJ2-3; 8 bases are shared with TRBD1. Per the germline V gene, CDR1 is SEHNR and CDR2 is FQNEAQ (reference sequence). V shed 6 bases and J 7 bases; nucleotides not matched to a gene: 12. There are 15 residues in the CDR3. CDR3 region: CASSKEAGGFYTQYF. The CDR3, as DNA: TGTGCCAGCAGTAAAGAGGCAGGGGGCTTTTATACGCAGTATTTT.

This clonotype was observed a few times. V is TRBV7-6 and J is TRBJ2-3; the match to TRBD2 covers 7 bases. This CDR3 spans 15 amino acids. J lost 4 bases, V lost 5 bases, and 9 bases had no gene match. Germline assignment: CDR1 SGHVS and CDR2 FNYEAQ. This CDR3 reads CASSPQGRESDTQYF. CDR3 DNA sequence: TGTGCCAGCAGCCCCCAAGGGCGGGAGTCAGATACGCAGTATTTT.

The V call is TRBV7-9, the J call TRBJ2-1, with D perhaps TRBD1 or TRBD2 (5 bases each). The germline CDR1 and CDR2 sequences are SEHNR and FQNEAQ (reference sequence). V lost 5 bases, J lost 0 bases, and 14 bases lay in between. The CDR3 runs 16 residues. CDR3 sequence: CASSRRDPSSYNEQFF. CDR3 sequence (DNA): TGTGCCAGCAGCCGTCGGGACCCAAGCTCCTACAATGAGCAGTTCTTC.

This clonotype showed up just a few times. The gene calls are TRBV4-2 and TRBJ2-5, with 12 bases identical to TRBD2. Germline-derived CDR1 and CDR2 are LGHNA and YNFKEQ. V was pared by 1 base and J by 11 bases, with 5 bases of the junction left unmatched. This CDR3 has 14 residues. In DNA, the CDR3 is TGTGCCAGCAGCCAAGGGCTAGCGGGAGGGGAGCAGTACTTC. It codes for CASSQGLAGGEQYF.

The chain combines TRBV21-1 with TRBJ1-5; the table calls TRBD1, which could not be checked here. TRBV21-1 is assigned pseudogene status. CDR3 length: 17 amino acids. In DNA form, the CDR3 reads TGTGCCAGCAGCAGCCGGGACGGACAAGTTAGCAATCAGCCCCAGCATTTT. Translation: CASSSRDGQVSNQPQHF.

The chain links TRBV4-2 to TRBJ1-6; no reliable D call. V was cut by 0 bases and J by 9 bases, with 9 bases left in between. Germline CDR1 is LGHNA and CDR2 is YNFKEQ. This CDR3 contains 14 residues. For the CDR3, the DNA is TGTGCCAGCAGCCAAGATGGTACTGGTTCACCCCTCCACTTT. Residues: CASSQDGTGSPLHF.

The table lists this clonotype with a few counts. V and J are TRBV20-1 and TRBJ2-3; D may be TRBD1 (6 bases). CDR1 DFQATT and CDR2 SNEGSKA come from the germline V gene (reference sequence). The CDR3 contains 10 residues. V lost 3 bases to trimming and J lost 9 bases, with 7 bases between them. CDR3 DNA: TGCAGTGCTAGCAGGGGCACGCAGTATTTT. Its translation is CSASRGTQYF.

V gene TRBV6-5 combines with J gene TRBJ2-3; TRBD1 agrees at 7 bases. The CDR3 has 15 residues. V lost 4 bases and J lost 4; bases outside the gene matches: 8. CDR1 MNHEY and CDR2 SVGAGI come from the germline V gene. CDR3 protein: CASSSGTVYPDTQYF. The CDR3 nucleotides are TGTGCCAGCAGTTCCGGGACAGTCTACCCAGATACGCAGTATTTT.

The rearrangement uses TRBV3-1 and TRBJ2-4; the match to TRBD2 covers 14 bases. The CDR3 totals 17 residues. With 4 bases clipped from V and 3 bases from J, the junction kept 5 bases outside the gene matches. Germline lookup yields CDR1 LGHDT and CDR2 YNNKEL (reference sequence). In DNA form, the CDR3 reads TGTGCCAGCAGCCGACTAGCGGGGGGGCGAGACAAAAACATTCAGTACTTC. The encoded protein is CASSRLAGGRDKNIQYF.

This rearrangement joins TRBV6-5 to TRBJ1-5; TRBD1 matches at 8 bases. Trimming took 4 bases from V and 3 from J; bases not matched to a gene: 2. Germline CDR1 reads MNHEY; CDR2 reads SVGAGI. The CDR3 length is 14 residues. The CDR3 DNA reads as TGTGCCAGCAGTTCGGGACAGGTCAATCAGCCCCAGCATTTT. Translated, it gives CASSSGQVNQPQHF.

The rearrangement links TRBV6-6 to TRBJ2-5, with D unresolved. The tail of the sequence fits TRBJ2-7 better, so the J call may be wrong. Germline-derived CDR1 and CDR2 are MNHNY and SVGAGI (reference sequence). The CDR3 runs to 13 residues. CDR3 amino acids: CASSIKGGYEQYF. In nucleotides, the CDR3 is TGTGCCAGCAGTATAAAGGGTGGGTACGAGCAGTACTTC.